By share, the clone carrying this TCR beta chain ranks as medium-sized. What it binds is unknown. Germline values: CDR1 SGHAT, CDR2 FQDESV (reference sequence). The CDR3 runs 16 residues. V was trimmed by 6 bases and J by 3 bases, leaving 17 bases between them. This sample is drawn from a study of tumor-infiltrating lymphocytes in primary liver carcinoma. Overall study context: Staged T1-T3 N0M0, the tumors had sizes that ranged from roughly 4 to 10 cm across. Study-level findings and limits: Blood's top-250-clone fraction was significantly lower than that of tumors (p = 0.039). Overlap between tumor regions exceeded overlap of tumor with adjacent tissue or blood.

From unsorted bulk tissue weighing roughly 17-31 mg, DNA and RNA were co-extracted. From 500 ng of total RNA, TCR beta-specific cDNA was reverse-transcribed using a constant-region primer. For TCR beta, libraries were produced by three nested multiplex PCR rounds using slightly modified ARM-PCR. The two initial PCR rounds, roughly 11 cycles each, used TRBV1-TRBV30 forward and C-beta reverse primers. In TCRdb, the multiplex PCR reads were re-called with MiXCR into one record per CDR3 protein. This table holds some 87,000 distinct CDR3 sequences, approximately 68% found once. This chain connects TRBV11-1 to TRBJ2-2, with D unresolved. The clonotype comes from a man in his forties or fifties with primary liver carcinoma and hepatitis B virus infection. Material for sequencing was tumor-adjacent normal liver tissue. As DNA, the CDR3 is TGTGCCAGCAGTTTACTCCCTGGGCGCGACACCGGGGAGCTGTTTTTT. It specifies CASSLLPGRDTGELFF.